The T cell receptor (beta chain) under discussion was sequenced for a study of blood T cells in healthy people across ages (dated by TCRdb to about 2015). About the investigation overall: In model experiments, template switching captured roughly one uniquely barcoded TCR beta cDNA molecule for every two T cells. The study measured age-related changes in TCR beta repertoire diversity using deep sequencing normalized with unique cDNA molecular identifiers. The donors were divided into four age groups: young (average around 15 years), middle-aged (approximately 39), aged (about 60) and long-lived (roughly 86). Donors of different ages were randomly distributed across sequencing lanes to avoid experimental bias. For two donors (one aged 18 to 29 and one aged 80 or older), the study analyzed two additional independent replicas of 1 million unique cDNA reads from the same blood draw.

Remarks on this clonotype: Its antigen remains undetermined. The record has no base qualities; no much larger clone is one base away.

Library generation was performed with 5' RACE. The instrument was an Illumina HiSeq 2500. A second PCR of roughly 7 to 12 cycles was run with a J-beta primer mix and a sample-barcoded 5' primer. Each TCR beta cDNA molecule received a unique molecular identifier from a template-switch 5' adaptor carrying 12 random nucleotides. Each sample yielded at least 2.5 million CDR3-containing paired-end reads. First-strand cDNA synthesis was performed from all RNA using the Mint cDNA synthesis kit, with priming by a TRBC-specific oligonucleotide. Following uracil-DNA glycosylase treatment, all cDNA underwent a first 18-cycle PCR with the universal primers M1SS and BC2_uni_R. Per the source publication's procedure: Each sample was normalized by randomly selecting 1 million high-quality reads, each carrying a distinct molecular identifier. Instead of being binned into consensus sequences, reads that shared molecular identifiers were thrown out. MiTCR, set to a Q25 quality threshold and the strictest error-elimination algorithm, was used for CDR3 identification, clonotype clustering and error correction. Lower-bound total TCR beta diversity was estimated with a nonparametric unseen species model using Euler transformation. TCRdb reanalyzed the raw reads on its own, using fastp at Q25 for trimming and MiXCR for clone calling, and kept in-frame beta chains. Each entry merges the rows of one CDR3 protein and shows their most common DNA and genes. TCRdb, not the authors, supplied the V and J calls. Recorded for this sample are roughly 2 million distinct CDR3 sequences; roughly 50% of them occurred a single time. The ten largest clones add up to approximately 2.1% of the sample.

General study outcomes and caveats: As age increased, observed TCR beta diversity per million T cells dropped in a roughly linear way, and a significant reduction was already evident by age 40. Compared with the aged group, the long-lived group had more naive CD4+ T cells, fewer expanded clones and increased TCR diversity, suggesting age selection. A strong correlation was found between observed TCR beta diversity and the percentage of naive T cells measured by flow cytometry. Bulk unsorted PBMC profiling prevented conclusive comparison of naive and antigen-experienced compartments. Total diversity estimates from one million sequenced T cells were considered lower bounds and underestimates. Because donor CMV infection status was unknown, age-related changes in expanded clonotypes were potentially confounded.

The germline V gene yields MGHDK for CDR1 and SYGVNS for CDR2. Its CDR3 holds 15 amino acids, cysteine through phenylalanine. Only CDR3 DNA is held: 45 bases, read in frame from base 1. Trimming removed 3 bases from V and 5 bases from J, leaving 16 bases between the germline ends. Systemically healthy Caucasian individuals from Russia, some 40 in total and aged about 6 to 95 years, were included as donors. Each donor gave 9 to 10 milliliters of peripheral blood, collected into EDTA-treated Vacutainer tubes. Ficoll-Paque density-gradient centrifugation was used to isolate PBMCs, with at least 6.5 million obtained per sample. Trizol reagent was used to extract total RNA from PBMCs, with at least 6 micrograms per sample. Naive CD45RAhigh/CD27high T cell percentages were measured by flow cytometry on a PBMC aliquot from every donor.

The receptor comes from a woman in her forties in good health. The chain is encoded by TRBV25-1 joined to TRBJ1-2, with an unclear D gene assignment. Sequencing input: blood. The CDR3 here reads CASSDGKGWYYGYTF. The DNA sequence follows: TGTGCCAGCAGTGATGGGAAGGGTTGGTATTATGGCTACACCTTC.